This T cell receptor beta chain was recovered during a study of CD8+ T cells in alopecia areata. Overall study: For 6 to 18 months, tofacitinib was taken, and 6 months off drug followed. Severity of treated patients was scored by affected scalp percentage.

Study conclusions and caveats: While tofacitinib was given, many expanded lesional clones persisted in scalp and blood. Higher clonality and more expanded CD8+ clones appeared in lesional than normal scalp.

Reverse transcribed after extraction, RNA yielded cDNA as the sequencing template. Here immunoSEQ multiplex PCR was the method, and the copy in TCRdb shows in-frame clones only, minus some. This table holds hundreds of thousands of clones, 35% to 40% found once. This clone was seen more than once but under ten times. Its antigen is currently unknown. Treatment meaning: oral pan-JAK inhibitor, 5-10 mg twice daily. The sequence came from a human donor with alopecia areata. The sequenced sample was CD4+ T cells sorted from blood, obtained between weeks 30 and 35, from a patient treated with tofacitinib.

The CDR3 loop is CASSLDTANTIYF. Written as DNA, the CDR3 is TGTGCCAGCAGCTTAGACACCGCAAACACCATATATTTT. V usage is TRBV7-9 and J usage is TRBJ1-3; D remains unclear. Germline V gene sequence: CDR1 SEHNR, CDR2 FQNEAQ (reference sequence). The CDR3 is made up of 13 amino acids. The V gene lost 1 base and the J gene lost 6 bases, with 7 bases spanning the gap.